This TCR beta chain comes out of a study of identical twins. TCRdb re-derived calls from the 5' RACE reads in MiXCR, one entry per CDR3 protein. The repertoire has over 550,000 distinct CDR3 sequences, about 7.1% of them found once; the top ten carry less than 2%. This CDR3 is built from 15 residues. Germline V gives CDR1 SGHAT, CDR2 FQNNGV. The junction had 2 bases not matched to a gene; V was cut back by 1 base and J by 9 bases. This clonotype was recorded a few times. Each donor was a healthy Caucasian. These data were also filed under a second study, of yellow fever vaccine responses in identical twins. That investigation notes: After vaccination, twins' T cell response reportedly seemed partly convergent, partly personalized.

Input material: PBMCs. The sequence derives from a woman aged 18-29 years in good health. The rearrangement uses TRBV11-2 and TRBJ2-1, with 14 bases aligning to TRBD2. CDR3 in amino acids: CASSLAGLAGVEQFF. The CDR3 DNA reads TGTGCCAGCAGCTTAGCGGGACTAGCGGGAGTTGAGCAGTTCTTC.